This TCR beta chain stems from a study of cytomegalovirus exposure and HLA in healthy donors (dated by TCRdb to 2017 to 2019). Background on the whole study: According to an earlier analysis of several hundred of the donors, 150 million to 200 million T cells yielded approximately 120 million unique TCR beta sequences and around 280 Gb of sequence data. An earlier analysis of 587 of the donors used high-throughput TCR beta sequencing to judge whether each TCR beta V gene segment behaved as functional or pseudogenic. The genetic ancestry cluster associated with self-reported Caucasian donors included approximately 85% of the 350 to 500 genotyped donors. The later analysis used no new phenotypic data to find candidate immune exposures, relying instead on TCR beta sequences and their occurrence across donors. HLA typing covered class I and class II loci at four-digit resolution. Donor age, sex, ethnicity and CMV serostatus were compiled alongside the repertoire data. Among 398 genotyped donors of the cohort, an average of roughly 240,000 unique TCR beta nucleotide sequences were sequenced per donor, around 20% of them non-productive. The study profiled the T cell repertoires of 500 to 800 subjects by immunosequencing and related them to cytomegalovirus serostatus. All discovery cohort repertoires had been generated on a single sequencing platform. Four to six DR-DQ haplotypes were handled as single units for association and clustering, since linkage in the cohort was strong. The study aimed to test whether cataloging public T cell receptors could reveal signatures of past pathogen exposure. A later analysis re-examined previously published TCR beta repertoires from several hundred donors and added high-resolution HLA genotyping to investigate patterns of TCR occurrence. High-throughput TCR immunosequencing, statistical association of individual TCRs with disease status, and machine learning were combined to predict cytomegalovirus infection status. Along with the approximately 700-subject first cohort, a separate validation cohort of about 110 different subjects was used. Genome-wide SNP genotypes for about three fifths of the roughly 670 donors were used in a later genetic analysis, which treated that subset as a discovery cohort. The number of donors typed differed by locus, with 629-630 for A, B, C, DRB1 and DQB1, more than 500 for DQA1, over 600 for DPA1, and 450 to 480 for DPB1. Around 320 gigabases of sequencing data and tens of millions of unique TCR sequences were included in an early release covering about 700 HLA-typed donors. What the study reported, not specific to this receptor: Cytomegalovirus status was reported to be diagnosed by the classifier with high specificity and sensitivity in both the original and validation cohorts. It was suggested by the authors that the approach could potentially be generalized to other disease states and immunological phenotypes. Three of the identified cytomegalovirus-associated TCR beta chains were confirmed in vitro to be specific for cytomegalovirus antigens. Because counts were too low, more than 15 rarely observed V segments, including chromosome 9 orphons, were excluded from the earlier analysis of fewer than 650 of the donors. In a later analysis, the rate of TCR association differed among HLA loci, with DRB1 alleles having the most associated TCRs and HLA-C alleles having the fewest. In this cohort, only TCR beta chains were sequenced, and detectable features were limited by the absence of alpha or paired-chain data. For the cohort, immune exposure information was limited to CMV serostatus. Roughly uniform sequencing depth across donors was assumed in presence/absence analyses, although this assumption may not hold. Several of the top co-occurrence clusters appeared to be linked to parvovirus B19, influenza, CMV and Epstein-Barr virus, according to a later analysis. A further reported finding was that TCR beta sequences accurately predicted the HLA-A and HLA-B alleles for most subjects in the first cohort. Because HLA typing was unavailable for some donors at each locus, only the typed subset was used in association tests. In a later analysis, about 17,000 TCR beta sequences were associated with specific HLA alleles at a false discovery rate of 0.05. In a later analysis, HLA-associated TCR beta chains were found to be more clonally expanded and to have lower generation probabilities than equally common non-associated chains. The study listed 150 to 200 TCR beta chains as associated with cytomegalovirus. Most TCR sequences were seen in very few donors, while some public TCRs were found in many individuals. A cluster of highly shared sequence variants was judged likely to be a technical artifact of the sequencing pipeline. The 87-base-pair reads could not distinguish some IMGT-functional V segments, including TRBV6-2 and TRBV6-3, so those segments were excluded. Most CMV-associated TCR beta chains appeared to be HLA-restricted in a later analysis, and the HLA associations seemed to be driven largely by CMV exposure. When HLA alleles, especially DR and DQ, strongly co-occurred, attributing TCR associations to individual alleles was difficult. In a later genetic analysis, a missense DCLRE1C variant was associated with V-gene and J-gene trimming of TCR beta chains, and the association was replicated in an independent cohort. Broadly in line with IMGT annotations, most TCR beta V segments showed up in productive rearrangements about 87% or about 30% of the time in an earlier analysis of around 550 of the donors. A later genetic analysis reported fewer N-insertions in productive TCRs among donors in an Asian-associated ancestry cluster than the roughly 700-donor mean. Correlated functional status among segregating V segments might be attributable to linkage disequilibrium, but an unknown experimental factor could not be ruled out.

This clone was counted a single time. It lacks a known antigen. It has no much larger one-base neighbor in the sample; base qualities were not kept. Receptor libraries were prepared by the immunoSEQ multiplex PCR assay. For the multiplex PCR, a mixture combining 60 forward primers for TCR Vbeta segments and 13 reverse primers for TCR Jbeta segments was used. The CDR3 region of rearranged TCR beta genes was amplified from genomic DNA by a multiplex PCR assay. The Illumina HiSeq System was used to sequence the amplified TCR beta libraries as 87-base-pair reads. The source study handled its data this way. A later analysis tallied roughly 80 million unique TCR beta chains across the roughly 610 repertoires, and around 12 million of those chains were shared by two or more donors. Raw reads were error-corrected and collapsed into unique sequences with a nearest-neighbor algorithm that merged closely related sequences to remove PCR and sequencing errors. To assign V, D and J gene segments, CDR3 sequences were aligned to IMGT reference sequences. Each retained sequence needed at least a six-nucleotide match to both a V gene segment and a J gene segment. A rearrangement was called productive if the CDR3 had no stop codons and remained in frame with V and J, and every other rearrangement was called non-productive. Following IMGT convention, CDR3 was defined as the stretch from the second conserved V-encoded cysteine up to the conserved J-encoded phenylalanine. The earlier analysis of about 590 of the donors excluded sequences that lacked an unambiguous match to a single V gene segment. An earlier analysis of 450 to 650 of the donors called V segments functional above 56.7% productive rearrangements and segregating when the between-donor standard deviation exceeded 5%. A statistical classification framework was built to diagnose cytomegalovirus status from the catalog of TCR beta chain sequences. In a later analysis, V and J genes were assigned by comparing TCR nucleotide sequences against IMGT/GENE-DB human TR gene sequences. A later analysis assigned CDR3 sequences and most-parsimonious VDJ recombination scenarios with the TCRdist pipeline. In a later analysis, every TCR beta chain was defined by the combination of its CDR3 amino acid sequence and its V-gene family, and reads without a unique V-gene family were dropped. As a way to deal with suspected cross-contamination and a sequencing artifact, a later analysis dropped hundreds of nucleotide sequences that were highly shared and had low generation probability. In a later analysis, a clonal expansion index for each public chain was calculated from normalized within-repertoire ranks of inferred template counts. A later analysis computed generation probabilities with a VDJ recombination model fitted to out-of-frame rearrangements, and checked the results against IGoR. A later analysis scored TCR-TCR, TCR-HLA and TCR-CMV co-occurrence with hypergeometric tests, applying a repertoire-size bias correction to TCR pairs. A later analysis estimated false discovery rates by permuting HLA or CMV assignments 20 times. In a later analysis, co-occurring TCRs were grouped using DBSCAN, with TCRdist sequence similarity added in when clustering inside HLA-allele-positive subsets. Repertoires with fewer than 30,000 or more than 120,000 public chains were left out of co-occurrence clustering, as were five repertoires with anomalous nucleotide sharing. In TCRdb, the immuneACCESS table is reduced to in-frame sequences with V and J assigned. These tables do not hold every clone; where another copy was compared, an unresolved V gene accounts for under half, and the others remain unexplained. Clonal size and the V and J genes are those of that table, whereas D and trimming came from the DNA. For this sample the table gives about 120,000 clones, of which approximately 80% were detected only once. In total, the top ten clones hold 3% to 5% of the sample.

The CDR3 numbers 16 residues from cysteine through phenylalanine. The DNA shown is the 48-base CDR3, in frame from base 1. Cut back by 6 bases and 0 bases, the V and J ends lie 17 bases apart. The germline V gene provides CDR1 MDHEN and CDR2 SYDVKM. The cohort comprised more than 550 healthy bone marrow donors. Cohort members were all nominally healthy when sampled, although unrecorded immune exposures were likely present. The donor tested CMV seronegative and was one of the 352 seronegative cohort members. A peripheral blood sample was provided by each donor, and peripheral blood mononuclear cells were used for TCR beta sequencing. Genomic DNA was extracted from the blood cell samples with the Qiagen DNeasy Blood Extraction Kit.

Sample: PBMCs. This clonotype was obtained from a woman in her 30s in good health and CMV-seronegative. This receptor chain uses TRBV28 and TRBJ1-1; the D gene assignment is ambiguous. The encoded CDR3 is CASSLSTRLLNTEAFF. The sequenced DNA is TGTGCCAGCAGCCTGAGCACGAGGTTGCTGAACACTGAAGCTTTCTTT.